This TCR beta chain was sequenced during a study of T cells after yellow fever vaccination. Study summary: Preparation used SMART-Seq v4 Ultra Low Input for the low-cell-number fractions.

TCRdb recomputed calls from the 5' RACE reads with MiXCR, one row per CDR3 protein. The data contain under 600,000 distinct CDR3 sequences, around a fifth of them singletons. V was trimmed by 5 bases and J by 6 bases, leaving 15 bases between them. This CDR3 comprises 14 residues. CDR1 is SGHTA and CDR2 is FQGTGA in the germline V gene. This rearrangement joins TRBV7-3 to TRBJ2-3; D may be TRBD2 (5 bases). Specimen: PBMCs, collected roughly 20 days after the first yellow fever vaccination. The TCR was taken from a man between 18 and 35 years old who received the YFV17D yellow fever vaccine. The CDR3 sequence is CASSAGGNSDTQYF. CDR3 DNA sequence: TGTGCCAGCAGCGCGGGTGGTAATTCGGATACGCAGTATTTT.